This TCR beta chain was documented in a study of glioma-infiltrating T cells. Study findings and constraints: CDR3 overlap between tissue and blood was very small.

This CDR3 has 12 residues. The germline V gene encodes CDR1 MNHNY and CDR2 SVGAGI (reference sequence). Remarks on this clonotype: Antigen: not known. A read error may explain this, as a much larger clone is one base away.

Amplification of TCR alpha and beta CDR3 regions from RNA used iRepertoire nested multiplex PCR. One-step reverse transcription and amplification started from about 100-400 ng of tissue mRNA or PBMC total RNA. TCRdb analysed the multiplex PCR reads with MiXCR anew, one entry per CDR3 protein. The data show over 120,000 distinct CDR3 sequences, 35% to 50% seen once. The sample was glioma tissue, nonneoplastic brain tissue, or PBMCs (not recorded which). The rearrangement joins TRBV6-6 to TRBJ1-1; TRBD1 is a possible D gene (5 bases). The source is a human donor with low-grade glioma or glioblastoma, undergoing nonglioma brain surgery, or in good health (not recorded which). CDR3 protein: CAGRDQDTEAFF. In DNA form, the CDR3 reads TGTGCCGGCAGGGACCAGGACACTGAAGCTTTCTTT.